Presented here are 31 T cell receptor beta chains from one specimen sequenced in a study of PD-L1 blockade in urothelial cancer. The repertoire was sequenced with immunoSEQ multiplex PCR; TCRdb's copy has only in-frame clones and lacks some. The data contain about 120,000 clones, roughly 89% of them seen just once; the ten biggest clones take up 1.5% to 2%. The time point is: peripheral blood 6 weeks after treatment start. Material: PBMCs, obtained around atezolizumab (anti-PD-L1) treatment. These receptors came from a man between 60 and 75 years old with urothelial cancer.

The V and J genes are TRBV9 and TRBJ2-1; the match to TRBD2 covers 10 bases. There are 16 residues in the CDR3. Germline V gene sequence: CDR1 SGDLS, CDR2 YYNGEE. Unmatched junction bases numbered 11, after V lost 4 bases and J lost 7 bases. CDR3 nucleotide sequence: TGTGCCAGCAGCACCCTCGGGCTAGCGGGAGTGAATGAGCAGTTCTTC. Translated, it gives CASSTLGLAGVNEQFF.

The J gene is TRBJ1-4, the V gene TRBV15; maybe TRBD1 (6 bases). CDR3 length: 15 residues. Germline values: CDR1 LNHNV, CDR2 YYDKDF (reference sequence). V was pared by 3 bases and J by 7 bases, with 15 bases between. This CDR3 is CATSRDRRNPEKLFF. CDR3 nucleotides: TGTGCCACCAGCAGGGACAGACGCAACCCTGAAAAACTGTTTTTT.

This chain connects TRBV27 to TRBJ2-7, with TRBD2 matching over 8 bases. This CDR3 has 14 residues. The ends lost 3 bases at V and 5 bases at J; junction bases unmatched: 6. Germline CDR1 reads MNHEY; CDR2 reads SMNVEV (reference sequence). In DNA, the CDR3 is TGTGCCAGCAGTTTTAGCGGGACCTGGAACGAGCAGTACTTC. Its protein is CASSFSGTWNEQYF.

This clone appeared a few times. CDR3 DNA sequence: TGTGCCAGCAGCTTAGTAGTAAACACCGGGGAGCTGTTTTTT. It yields the protein CASSLVVNTGELFF. The chain couples TRBV7-9 to TRBJ2-2; no reliable D call. Germline V gene sequence: CDR1 SEHNR, CDR2 FQNEAQ (reference sequence). V shed 1 base and J shed 2 bases, with 5 bases lying between them. The CDR3 has 14 amino acids.

This clone was observed once. The rearrangement joins TRBV6-1 to TRBJ2-3; 8 bases agree with TRBD1. Looked up from germline, CDR1 is MNHNS and CDR2 is SASEGT. There are 15 residues in the CDR3. The V gene end was trimmed by 6 bases and the J gene end by 7 bases; junction bases not matched to a gene: 12. In DNA form, the CDR3 reads TGTGCCAGCAGAACCGGGACAGGTGAGACCCATACGCAGTATTTT. Its translation is CASRTGTGETHTQYF.

The gene calls are TRBV19 and TRBJ2-1; 10 bases fit TRBD2. The CDR3 is 17 amino acids. Unmatched junction bases numbered 11, after V lost 4 bases and J lost 5 bases. Germline CDR1 and CDR2: LNHDA and SQIVND (reference sequence). The CDR3 nucleotides read TGTGCCAGTAGTAAGGGGCTAGCGGGAGTAGTAGACAATGAGCAGTTCTTC. Its translation is CASSKGLAGVVDNEQFF.

This chain links TRBV6-1 with TRBJ2-5, with D unresolved. Germline V gene lookup returns CDR1 MNHNS and CDR2 SASEGT. CDR3 length: 12 residues. With 3 bases removed from V and 4 bases from J, the gap between germline ends came to 6 bases. As DNA, the CDR3 is TGTGCCAGCAGTGACGAGCGAGAGACCCAGTACTTC. This translates into CASSDERETQYF.

J is TRBJ2-7 and V is TRBV7-6; 7 nucleotides line up with TRBD1. V lost 3 bases and J lost 3; bases outside the gene matches: 5. Germline loops: CDR1 SGHVS, CDR2 FNYEAQ. The CDR3 has 14 residues. DNA for the CDR3: TGTGCCAGCAGCTTCGGACAGGAGGACTACGAGCAGTACTTC. This gives the protein CASSFGQEDYEQYF.

This clone has a single count. The CDR3 region has the DNA TGCAGCGTTACCGACAGGGGCGACACCGGGGAGCTGTTTTTT. Residues: CSVTDRGDTGELFF. The V gene is TRBV29-1, the J gene TRBJ2-2, with TRBD1 matching over 8 bases. Germline assignment: CDR1 SQVTM and CDR2 ANQGSEA. CDR3 length: 14 residues. V trimming: 5 bases; J trimming: 3 bases; junction bases outside the gene matches: 5.

This clone has more than one count but fewer than ten. The gene calls are TRBV7-9 and TRBJ2-3; D unclear. The CDR3 totals 14 residues. Germline V gene sequence: CDR1 SEHNR, CDR2 FQNEAQ (reference sequence). V was trimmed by 1 base and J by 1 base, leaving 6 bases between them. The CDR3 region is CASSLGAGTDTQYF. The CDR3 DNA reads TGTGCCAGCAGCTTAGGTGCGGGCACAGATACGCAGTATTTT.

The chain has TRBV29-1 and TRBJ1-2; 7 bases line up with TRBD1. The CDR3 has 14 amino acids. After removal of 5 bases from V and 4 bases from J, the junction contained 10 bases not matched to a gene. Germline values: CDR1 SQVTM, CDR2 ANQGSEA. CDR3 loop: CSVRPDRAPYGYTF. CDR3 DNA sequence: TGCAGCGTTCGGCCAGACAGGGCCCCCTATGGCTACACCTTC.

The V call is TRBV18, the J call TRBJ1-1; 11 bases agree with TRBD1. Germline CDR1 KGHSH, CDR2 LQKENI. The trim removed 4 bases at V and 2 bases at J, leaving 6 bases unmatched. This CDR3 comprises 16 residues. The CDR3 DNA reads as TGTGCCAGCTCACGGGGGACAGGGGGAGGTAACACTGAAGCTTTCTTT. Residues: CASSRGTGGGNTEAFF.

This clone was found once. The rearrangement uses TRBV12-5 and TRBJ1-1, with no clear D. This CDR3 has 13 amino acids. Germline loops: CDR1 LGHNT, CDR2 FRNRAP. The V gene lost 2 bases and the J gene lost 3 bases, with 7 bases spanning the gap. In DNA form, the CDR3 reads TGTGCTAGTGGTTTGCGGGAGGACACTGAAGCTTTCTTT. Protein: CASGLREDTEAFF.

The chain joins TRBV7-3 to TRBJ2-5; TRBD1 aligns across 10 bases. CDR3 length: 18 residues. Losses at the gene ends were 6 bases for V and 5 bases for J; bases not matched to a gene: 18. Germline V CDR1 and CDR2: SGHTA, FQGTGA. In DNA, the CDR3 is TGTGCCAGCAGTTTAGCACCAGGAATCGGACAGGGGGGCGAGACCCAGTACTTC. Translating gives CASSLAPGIGQGGETQYF.

CDR3 loop: CASSFSGSGETQYF. CDR3 DNA: TGTGCCAGCAGTTTTAGCGGGAGTGGAGAGACCCAGTACTTC. V usage is TRBV28 and J usage is TRBJ2-5, with 9 bases aligning to TRBD2. With 3 bases clipped from V and 4 bases from J, the junction kept 3 bases outside the gene matches. The germline CDR1 and CDR2 sequences are MDHEN and SYDVKM. The CDR3 has 14 amino acids.

The J gene is TRBJ1-2, the V gene TRBV14; 9 bases match TRBD1. CDR3 length equals 16 residues. Germline V gene sequence: CDR1 SGHDN, CDR2 FVKESK. V was clipped by 2 bases and J by 4 bases; unmatched bases: 8. CDR3 region: CASSQLRQGDIYGYTF. DNA of the CDR3: TGTGCCAGCAGCCAACTTCGACAGGGGGACATCTATGGCTACACCTTC. The entire variable domain, with the rest obtained from reference TRBV14 and TRBJ1-2, is as follows: EAGVTQFPSHSVIEKGQTVTLRCDPISGHDNLYWYRRVMGKEIKFLLHFVKESKQDESGMPNNRFLAERTGGTYSTLKVQPAELEDSGVYFCASSQLRQGDIYGYTFGSGTRLTVV.

This rearrangement joins TRBV28 to TRBJ2-7; 10 nucleotides match TRBD2. The germline V gene encodes CDR1 MDHEN and CDR2 SYDVKM. V trimming: 5 bases; J trimming: 0 bases; junction bases outside the gene matches: 4. This CDR3 has 15 residues. CDR3 residues: CASSTSGISSYEQYF. In nucleotides, the CDR3 is TGTGCCAGCAGTACTAGCGGGATCAGCTCCTACGAGCAGTACTTC.

The CDR3: CASSPFGSGTYNEQFF. The CDR3 nucleotides are TGTGCCAGCAGCCCCTTTGGTAGCGGGACTTACAATGAGCAGTTCTTC. The V gene is TRBV9, the J gene TRBJ2-1, with TRBD2 matching 8 bases. The CDR3 runs to 16 residues. J lost 4 bases, V lost 4 bases, and 10 bases had no gene match. CDR1 is SGDLS and CDR2 is YYNGEE in the germline V gene.

The chain employs TRBV19 and TRBJ2-1; 7 bases fit TRBD2. This CDR3 is 14 amino acids long. Germline values: CDR1 LNHDA, CDR2 SQIVND (reference sequence). Losses at the gene ends were 7 bases for V and 7 bases for J; bases not matched to a gene: 10. The CDR3 DNA reads as TGTGCCAGTACGATTCGACTCGGGGGGAATGAGCAGTTCTTC. This encodes CASTIRLGGNEQFF.

This chain links TRBV5-6 with TRBJ2-7; D not resolved. CDR1 SGHDT and CDR2 YYEEEE come from the germline V gene. V lost 3 bases, J lost 3 bases, and 10 bases lay in between. The CDR3 extends over 13 amino acids. The CDR3 DNA reads as TGTGCCAGCAGCTCCACTTCTAGCTACGAGCAGTACTTC. Its protein is CASSSTSSYEQYF.

This chain connects TRBV27 to TRBJ2-5; the match to TRBD2 covers 14 bases. The CDR3 loop spans 18 amino acids. Germline loops: CDR1 MNHEY, CDR2 SMNVEV (reference sequence). V gave up 1 base and J gave up 5 bases; unmatched junction bases: 9. The CDR3 region is CASSLFGRLAGGQETQYF. The CDR3, as DNA: TGTGCCAGCAGTTTATTTGGGCGACTAGCGGGAGGGCAGGAGACCCAGTACTTC.

V is TRBV2 and J is TRBJ1-1, with D perhaps matching TRBD1 (5 bases). Trimming took off 4 bases at V and 4 bases at J, with 16 bases between the two ends. Per germline, CDR1 SNHLY and CDR2 FYNNEI. This CDR3 has 15 amino acids. CDR3 in amino acids: CASSALGGEGTEAFF. Written as DNA, the CDR3 is TGTGCCAGCAGTGCCCTCGGGGGGGAGGGCACTGAAGCTTTCTTT.

This chain joins TRBV7-3 and TRBJ2-2, with D perhaps TRBD2 (6 bases). Germline V CDR1 and CDR2: SGHTA, FQGTGA. Deletions cut 2 bases from V and 0 bases from J, with 10 bases between. The CDR3 loop spans 16 amino acids. The CDR3 sequence: CASSLGAGSNTGELFF. The CDR3 region has the DNA TGTGCCAGCAGCTTAGGGGCGGGATCGAACACCGGGGAGCTGTTTTTT.

The chain links TRBV28 to TRBJ2-2; D is uncertain. Trimming shortened V by 2 bases and J by 6 bases, and 10 bases separated the two germline ends. The CDR3 runs 14 residues. From germline, CDR1 is MDHEN and CDR2 SYDVKM. The CDR3 region has the DNA TGTGCCAGCAGTTTAGACACCCAATCCGGGGAGCTGTTTTTT. Its translation is CASSLDTQSGELFF.

V usage is TRBV9 and J usage is TRBJ1-1; TRBD1 matches 7 bases. Germline CDR1 and CDR2: SGDLS and YYNGEE. The CDR3 spans 15 residues. J lost 4 bases, V lost 4 bases, and 10 bases had no gene match. DNA for the CDR3: TGTGCCAGCAGCTTCCAGACAGGGTGGAGCACTGAAGCTTTCTTT. It translates to CASSFQTGWSTEAFF.

The rearrangement joins TRBV11-2 to TRBJ2-3; a possible D gene is TRBD2 (6 bases). Germline V gene data show CDR1 as SGHAT and CDR2 as FQNNGV. Deletions cut 4 bases from V and 2 bases from J, with 19 bases between. The CDR3 consists of 17 residues. DNA of the CDR3: TGTGCCAGCAGCTCTAGCGCCTCACTCACCTCCACAGATACGCAGTATTTT. Translating gives CASSSSASLTSTDTQYF.

This clone occurred once. The chain links TRBV7-9 to TRBJ2-5; tentative D call: TRBD2 (5 bases). CDR1 is SEHNR, CDR2 FQNEAQ, per germline (reference sequence). Deletions cut 6 bases from V and 5 bases from J, with 13 bases between. The length of the CDR3 is 13 residues. The CDR3 here is CASRDWARETQYF. The CDR3 region has the DNA TGTGCCAGCAGGGACTGGGCGAGGGAGACCCAGTACTTC. Combining the CDR3 with reference TRBV7-9 and TRBJ2-5 gives the whole variable domain DTGVSQNPRHKITKRGQNVTFRCDPISEHNRLYWYRQTLGQGPEFLTYFQNEAQLEKSRLLSDRFSAERPKGSFSTLEIQRTEQGDSAMYLCASRDWARETQYFGPGTRLLVL.

The chain uses TRBV2 and TRBJ2-7; D might be TRBD1 (5 bases). Trimming stripped 6 bases from V and 7 bases from J, with 19 bases between. CDR3 length equals 14 residues. The germline V gene has CDR1 SNHLY and CDR2 FYNNEI. The CDR3 bases are TGTGCCAGCAGGATGCGTGATGGGGCAGGGGAGCAGTACTTC. Amino acids: CASRMRDGAGEQYF.

The chain employs TRBV5-1 and TRBJ1-2; TRBD1 matches 8 bases. J gave up 6 bases and V 0 bases, and 4 bases lay outside the gene matches. Germline V lookup: CDR1 SGHRS, CDR2 YFSETQ. The CDR3 loop spans 14 amino acids. As DNA, the CDR3 is TGCGCCAGCAGCTTGGCCGGACAGGGTGATGGCTACACCTTC. It is translated as CASSLAGQGDGYTF.

This sequence joins TRBV30 and TRBJ2-2; D is perhaps TRBD2 (5 bases). This CDR3 is built from 13 residues. Germline V CDR1 and CDR2: GTSNPN, SVGIG (reference sequence). V was cut by 0 bases and J by 7 bases, with 9 bases left in between. The CDR3 DNA reads as TGTGCCTGGAGTGTAGGAGGCGTCGGGGAGCTGTTTTTT. Translation: CAWSVGGVGELFF.

V usage is TRBV28 and J usage is TRBJ2-1; 10 bases map to TRBD2. Germline assignment: CDR1 MDHEN and CDR2 SYDVKM. V lost 1 base to trimming and J lost 0 bases; unmatched junction nucleotides: 3. The CDR3 extends over 17 amino acids. The CDR3 here is CASSLYPSGSSYNEQFF. CDR3 sequence (DNA): TGTGCCAGCAGTTTATATCCTAGCGGGAGCTCCTACAATGAGCAGTTCTTC.